The 20 T cell receptor beta chains given below trace back to one sample, sequenced in a study of PD-L1 blockade in urothelial cancer. Assay: immunoSEQ multiplex PCR; the TCRdb copy retains only in-frame clones and omits some. The sample holds about 84,000 clones; around 80% are singletons and the top ten take over 7.5%. The sample was PBMCs, taken around atezolizumab (anti-PD-L1) treatment. Receptors were obtained from a man between 65 and 85 years old with urothelial cancer.

This clone has just one count. The chain links TRBV6-1 to TRBJ2-5, with D perhaps TRBD1 (6 bases). V shed 8 bases and J shed 2 bases, with 18 bases lying between them. The CDR3 is 15 amino acids. Germline V gene lookup returns CDR1 MNHNS and CDR2 SASEGT. The CDR3 is CASRAWDKPQETQYF. The CDR3 DNA sequence: TGTGCCAGCCGTGCGTGGGACAAGCCTCAAGAGACCCAGTACTTC.

The table lists this clone with a few counts. The chain uses TRBV2 and TRBJ1-6; D call uncertain. The CDR3 covers 15 residues. The ends were cut back, 7 bases at V and 6 bases at J, with 16 bases in the middle. Germline V gene sequence: CDR1 SNHLY, CDR2 FYNNEI. Written as DNA, the CDR3 is TGTGCCAGCAAAGACGGTACGACTGTTAATTCACCCCTCCACTTT. Protein product: CASKDGTTVNSPLHF.

The rearrangement links TRBV19 to TRBJ2-5, with 8 bases fitting TRBD1. Germline values: CDR1 LNHDA, CDR2 SQIVND (reference sequence). Unmatched junction bases numbered 9, after V lost 1 base and J lost 5 bases. The CDR3 contains 16 residues. The CDR3 DNA follows: TGTGCCAGTAGTATAGGAATGCAGGGGGCGGTGGAGACCCAGTACTTC. Translated, it gives CASSIGMQGAVETQYF.

This chain joins TRBV27 and TRBJ1-5, with 9 bases lining up with TRBD1. The CDR3 is made up of 15 amino acids. With 7 bases clipped from V and 1 base from J, the junction kept 5 bases outside the gene matches. Germline-derived CDR1 and CDR2 are MNHEY and SMNVEV (reference sequence). CDR3 in DNA: TGTGCCAGCAAACCGGACAGGGGCAGCAATCAGCCCCAGCATTTT. It specifies CASKPDRGSNQPQHF.

This chain uses TRBV19 with TRBJ2-3, with 11 positions matching TRBD2. CDR3 length equals 14 residues. Germline V gene sequence: CDR1 LNHDA, CDR2 SQIVND (reference sequence). V lost 6 bases, J lost 6 bases, and 5 bases stayed unmatched. CDR3 region: CASSSLAGGDTQYF. In nucleotides, the CDR3 is TGTGCCAGTAGCTCCCTAGCGGGGGGCGATACGCAGTATTTT.

This clone was picked up one time. V is TRBV12-2 and J is TRBJ2-7; TRBD1 is the table's D call, not checked against the DNA. TRBV12-2 is reported as a pseudogene. The CDR3 totals 14 residues. Here the CDR3 DNA reads TGTGCAAGTCGCTTAACCCCACTGGGGCACGAGCAGTACTTC. This gives the protein CASRLTPLGHEQYF.

The CDR3 nucleotides read TGTGCCAGCACCTACAGCCCGGAAAGCTCCTACGAGCAGTACTTC. This translates into CASTYSPESSYEQYF. The gene calls are TRBV6-5 and TRBJ2-7, with D uncertain. Trimming pared 7 bases from V and 0 bases from J, leaving 16 bases between. CDR1 is MNHEY, CDR2 SVGAGI, per germline. The CDR3 runs to 15 residues.

V is TRBV18 and J is TRBJ2-1; the match to TRBD1 covers 7 bases. This CDR3 spans 16 amino acids. CDR1 and CDR2 (germline): KGHSH, LQKENI. The V and J ends lost 5 bases and 7 bases, in that order; junction bases with no gene match: 14. The CDR3 DNA is TGTGCCAGCTCATCCCAAACAGGGGCGGTTGGGAATGAGCAGTTCTTC. This translates into CASSSQTGAVGNEQFF.

The chain couples TRBV2 to TRBJ2-7; 8 bases are a match to TRBD2. The CDR3 contains 14 residues. The V gene end was trimmed by 5 bases and the J gene end by 7 bases; junction bases not matched to a gene: 10. The V gene's germline CDR1 is SNHLY and CDR2 FYNNEI. CDR3: CASSSYGLAREQYF. As DNA, the CDR3 is TGTGCCAGCAGTTCTTACGGACTAGCTAGGGAGCAGTACTTC. Variable domain in full (rest from reference TRBV2 and TRBJ2-7): EPEVTQTPSHQVTQMGQEVILRCVPISNHLYFYWYRQILGQKVEFLVSFYNNEISEKSEIFDDQFSVERPDGSNFTLKIRSTKLEDSAMYFCASSSYGLAREQYFGPGTRLTVT.

There are a few counts of this clone. This sequence joins TRBV19 and TRBJ2-1; tentatively, D is TRBD2 (5 bases). The V gene lost 5 bases and the J gene lost 7 bases, with 12 bases spanning the gap. In germline, CDR1 is LNHDA, CDR2 SQIVND (reference sequence). This CDR3 spans 13 amino acids. The CDR3 loop is CASSPGLINEQFF. The CDR3 region has the DNA TGTGCCAGTAGTCCAGGACTTATAAATGAGCAGTTCTTC. The variable domain in full, completed from reference TRBV19 and TRBJ2-1, reads DGGITQSPKYLFRKEGQNVTLSCEQNLNHDAMYWYRQDPGQGLRLIYYSQIVNDFQKGDIAEGYSVSREKKESFPLTVTSAQKNPTAFYLCASSPGLINEQFFGPGTRLTVL.

For this clone: Just one base apart from a much larger clone, this may be a read error. V usage is TRBV6-1 and J usage is TRBJ2-7, with 7 bases that match TRBD1. Germline CDR1 MNHNS, CDR2 SASEGT. The CDR3 contains 14 residues. In DNA form, the CDR3 reads TGTGCCGGCAGTGGGTCGGGACAGACCTACGAGCAGTACTTC. Translation: CAGSGSGQTYEQYF.

The gene calls are TRBV5-1 and TRBJ2-2, with D unresolved. Trimming cost V 2 bases and J 6 bases, with 14 bases left between them. Germline values: CDR1 SGHRS, CDR2 YFSETQ. CDR3 length: 15 amino acids. The CDR3 DNA follows: TGCGCCAGCAGCTTTACTCCTTTCGTCTCCGGGGAGCTGTTTTTT. Its translation: CASSFTPFVSGELFF.

This clone appeared many times. This rearrangement joins TRBV6-5 to TRBJ1-2; D may be TRBD1 (6 bases). The CDR3 totals 16 residues. V was shortened by 0 bases and J by 7 bases, with 18 bases between the two germline ends. Germline CDR1 MNHEY, CDR2 SVGAGI. The CDR3 is CASSYSIILGAGGYTF. The CDR3 region has the DNA TGTGCCAGCAGTTACTCGATCATCTTGGGGGCGGGTGGCTACACCTTC.

The chain is built from TRBV5-1 and TRBJ1-6; weak D call: TRBD1 (5 bases). CDR3 size: 15 residues. Germline CDR1 SGHRS, CDR2 YFSETQ. V was trimmed by 4 bases and J by 8 bases, leaving 16 bases between them. CDR3 protein: CASSAGVKGDSPLHF. In nucleotides, the CDR3 is TGCGCCAGCAGCGCCGGAGTTAAAGGGGATTCACCCCTCCACTTT. Supplemented by reference TRBV5-1 and TRBJ1-6, the full variable domain reads KAGVTQTPRYLIKTRGQQVTLSCSPISGHRSVSWYQQTPGQGLQFLFEYFSETQRNKGNFPGRFSGRQFSNSRSEMNVSTLELGDSALYLCASSAGVKGDSPLHFGNGTRLTVT.

This clone was observed a single time. This chain uses TRBV5-6 with TRBJ2-1; 13 positions match TRBD2. Germline V CDR1 and CDR2: SGHDT, YYEEEE. The CDR3 has 15 amino acids. J was trimmed by 8 bases and V by 2 bases; bases with no gene match: 4. Here the CDR3 reads CASSFWTSGRDEQFF. The CDR3 DNA reads TGTGCCAGCAGCTTCTGGACTAGCGGGAGAGATGAGCAGTTCTTC.

This sequence joins TRBV27 and TRBJ2-1; 7 positions agree with TRBD1. The V and J ends lost 6 bases and 6 bases, in that order; junction bases with no gene match: 14. The CDR3 runs 16 residues. CDR1 MNHEY and CDR2 SMNVEV come from the germline V gene (reference sequence). Here the CDR3 DNA reads TGTGCCAGCAGAGATTGGGCCGGGACAGACCCCAATGAGCAGTTCTTC. As protein: CASRDWAGTDPNEQFF.

In its sample, this clone was seen once. The chain employs TRBV10-2 and TRBJ2-1; 13 bases agree with TRBD2. The CDR3 sequence is 15 residues long. Germline loops: CDR1 WSHSY, CDR2 SAAADI. Trimming took 5 bases from V and 10 from J; bases not matched to a gene: 8. Here the CDR3 DNA reads TGCGCCAGCAGTCTTACTAGCGGGGGGGCAGGGGAGCAGTTCTTC. Encoded protein: CASSLTSGGAGEQFF.

V and J are TRBV6-6 and TRBJ1-5; the D is unclear. The germline gives CDR1 MNHNY, CDR2 SVGAGI (reference sequence). Trimming cost V 6 bases and J 7 bases, with 13 bases left between them. CDR3 length: 13 residues. For the CDR3, the DNA is TGTGCCAGCAGCCGGGAGACGGGACAGCCCCAGCATTTT. This codes for CASSRETGQPQHF.

J is TRBJ2-3 and V is TRBV10-3, with 9 bases matching TRBD1. Trimming cost V 6 bases and J 5 bases; bases outside gene matches: 9. Looked up from germline, CDR1 is ENHRY and CDR2 is SYGVKD. There are 15 residues in the CDR3. Written as DNA, the CDR3 is TGTGCCATCAGAAGAACAGGGGGCGCAGAAGATACGCAGTATTTT. Protein product: CAIRRTGGAEDTQYF.

The chain employs TRBV6-1 and TRBJ2-7; 15 bases are a match to TRBD2. This CDR3 spans 16 amino acids. Unmatched junction bases numbered 2, after V lost 3 bases and J lost 2 bases. The germline V gene encodes CDR1 MNHNS and CDR2 SASEGT. The CDR3 protein is CASSEGLAGGTYEQYF. CDR3 nucleotides: TGTGCCAGCAGTGAGGGACTAGCGGGGGGAACCTACGAGCAGTACTTC.